Below, 14 T cell receptor beta chains from the same sample are listed, as sequenced in a study of blood T cell repertoires in COVID-19. TCRdb keeps only in-frame clones here, not all; method: immunoSEQ multiplex PCR. The sample has approximately 300,000 clones; nearly 90% are singletons. Sequencing was done on a sample of PBMCs or T cells enriched from blood (not recorded which). Every receptor here comes from a woman aged 25-40 years who had recovered from COVID-19.

The chain recombines TRBV7-2 with TRBJ1-4, with D possibly matching TRBD1 (5 bases). V was clipped by 6 bases and J by 5 bases, with 13 bases between them. The germline gives CDR1 SGHTA, CDR2 FQGNSA. The CDR3 contains 14 residues. The CDR3 coding sequence is TGTGCCAGCAGACCCGTCCCAGGGAATGAAAAACTGTTTTTT. Translating it yields CASRPVPGNEKLFF.

This sequence joins TRBV5-5 and TRBJ2-1, with TRBD1 matching 10 bases. Losses at the gene ends were 5 bases for V and 6 bases for J; bases not matched to a gene: 8. The CDR3 runs 15 residues. Germline V gene data show CDR1 as SGHKS and CDR2 as YYEKEE (reference sequence). CDR3 amino acids: CASSSGTGVFNEQFF. The CDR3, as DNA: TGTGCCAGCAGTTCCGGGACAGGGGTGTTCAATGAGCAGTTCTTC. The full variable domain, rest sourced from reference TRBV5-5 and TRBJ2-1, is DAGVTQSPTHLIKTRGQQVTLRCSPISGHKSVSWYQQVLGQGPQFIFQYYEKEERGRGNFPDRFSARQFPNYSSELNVNALLLGDSALYLCASSSGTGVFNEQFFGPGTRLTVL.

This chain connects TRBV12-5 to TRBJ1-1, with unresolved D. CDR1 LGHNT and CDR2 FRNRAP come from the germline V gene. The CDR3 totals 11 residues. The ends were cut back, 2 bases at V and 8 bases at J, with 6 bases in the middle. CDR3 sequence reads: CASGLIQEAFF. The CDR3 DNA is TGTGCTAGTGGTTTGATCCAAGAAGCTTTCTTT. The full variable domain, completed using reference TRBV12-5 and TRBJ1-1, is DARVTQTPRHKVTEMGQEVTMRCQPILGHNTVFWYRQTMMQGLELLAYFRNRAPLDDSGMPKDRFSAEMPDATLATLKIQPSEPRDSAVYFCASGLIQEAFFGQGTRLTVV.

The chain employs TRBV7-9 and TRBJ1-4; TRBD1 matches at 9 bases. Germline CDR1 SEHNR, CDR2 FQNEAQ (reference sequence). V lost 4 bases, J lost 7 bases, and 7 bases stayed unmatched. The CDR3 totals 15 residues. CDR3 nucleotides: TGTGCCAGCAGCTCCCTCGGGACAGGGATTGAAAAACTGTTTTTT. It yields the protein CASSSLGTGIEKLFF.

This sequence joins TRBV2 and TRBJ2-1, with 7 positions matching TRBD1. The CDR3 extends over 15 amino acids. The trim removed 6 bases at V and 1 base at J, leaving 6 bases unmatched. Germline-derived CDR1 and CDR2 are SNHLY and FYNNEI. The DNA of the CDR3 is TGTGCCAGCAGCCGACAGGGAAGTTCCTACAATGAGCAGTTCTTC. Its translation is CASSRQGSSYNEQFF.

The CDR3 nucleotides read TGTGCCATCCGCGGGGCGTTTAGCACAGATACGCAGTATTTT. Its translation is CAIRGAFSTDTQYF. V and J are TRBV10-3 and TRBJ2-3; tentatively, D is TRBD2 (6 bases). Trimming shortened V by 8 bases and J by 0 bases, and 12 bases separated the two germline ends. CDR3 size: 14 residues. Germline CDR1 and CDR2: ENHRY and SYGVKD.

This chain connects TRBV5-1 to TRBJ1-2, with TRBD1 identical over 8 bases. Germline lookup yields CDR1 SGHRS and CDR2 YFSETQ. V lost 4 bases, J lost 4 bases, and 9 bases stayed unmatched. The CDR3 covers 15 residues. The CDR3 reads CASSLPSGGTYGYTF. DNA of the CDR3: TGCGCCAGCAGCCTCCCTTCAGGGGGCACCTATGGCTACACCTTC. Together with reference TRBV5-1 and TRBJ1-2, the CDR3 gives the full variable domain: KAGVTQTPRYLIKTRGQQVTLSCSPISGHRSVSWYQQTPGQGLQFLFEYFSETQRNKGNFPGRFSGRQFSNSRSEMNVSTLELGDSALYLCASSLPSGGTYGYTFGSGTRLTVV.

The rearrangement links TRBV6-2 or TRBV6-3 to TRBJ1-5; D is ambiguous. The V gene's germline CDR1 is MNHEY and CDR2 SVGEGT. The CDR3 consists of 15 residues. V lost 6 bases and J 0 bases, leaving 12 bases between the germline ends. The DNA of the CDR3 is TGTGCCAGCAGCCAAGACGGGGATAGCAATCAGCCCCAGCATTTT. It is translated as CASSQDGDSNQPQHF.

As to this clone: Other DNA sequences in the sample encode the same CDR3. The CDR3 spells CASSQTGGYTF. In DNA, the CDR3 is TGTGCCAGCAGCCAGACAGGCGGCTACACCTTC. The J gene is TRBJ1-2, the V gene TRBV3-1 (or the pseudogene TRBV3-2); tentatively, D is TRBD1 (6 bases). This CDR3 has 11 residues. Germline values: CDR1 LGHDT, CDR2 YNNKEL (reference sequence). Trimming took 3 bases from V and 8 from J, leaving 7 bases between them.

The table lists this clone with a few counts. CDR3 nucleotide sequence: TGTGCCAGCGGGCCTTACAGGGATGGAACTGAAGCTTTCTTT. Translated, it gives CASGPYRDGTEAFF. This rearrangement joins TRBV6-6 to TRBJ1-1; TRBD1 is a possible D gene (6 bases). V lost 8 bases, J lost 5 bases, and 18 bases lay in between. This CDR3 contains 14 residues. Germline CDR1 MNHNY, CDR2 SVGAGI (reference sequence).

V gene TRBV3-1 (or the pseudogene TRBV3-2) combines with J gene TRBJ1-4; no clear D gene. CDR1 LGHDT and CDR2 YNNKEL come from the germline V gene (reference sequence). The CDR3 has 14 amino acids. V gave up 4 bases and J gave up 7 bases, with 13 bases separating them. The CDR3 DNA is TGTGCCAGCAGCCCGAGGAGGGTTGCTGAAAAACTGTTTTTT. It codes for CASSPRRVAEKLFF.

The CDR3 here is CAISGGQGAPPGGYTF. The CDR3 DNA is TGTGCCATCAGTGGGGGACAGGGGGCACCCCCAGGTGGCTACACCTTC. The chain employs TRBV10-3 and TRBJ1-2; TRBD1 agrees at 12 bases. This CDR3 spans 16 amino acids. CDR1 ENHRY and CDR2 SYGVKD come from the germline V gene. J gave up 7 bases and V 4 bases, and 10 bases lay outside the gene matches.

This chain links TRBV7-9 with TRBJ2-2, with TRBD1 matching over 7 bases. The ends lost 3 bases at V and 2 bases at J; junction bases unmatched: 12. This CDR3 is built from 18 residues. The V gene's germline CDR1 is SEHNR and CDR2 FQNEAQ (reference sequence). The CDR3: CASSLRGVTGANTGELFF. The CDR3 region has the DNA TGTGCCAGCAGCTTGCGTGGGGTTACAGGGGCCAACACCGGGGAGCTGTTTTTT.

As regards this clone: Other nucleotide sequences from this sample produce the same CDR3. J is TRBJ1-5 and V is TRBV5-4; the match to TRBD1 covers 8 bases. The CDR3 is 15 amino acids. The ends lost 4 bases at V and 4 bases at J; junction bases unmatched: 7. Germline V gene lookup returns CDR1 SGHNT and CDR2 YYREEE (reference sequence). CDR3 DNA sequence: TGTGCCAGCAGCCCTGGGACAGGACCTAATCAGCCCCAGCATTTT. Protein product: CASSPGTGPNQPQHF.